This TCR beta chain was recorded in a study of T cell repertoires in ileal Crohn's disease. The wider study: About half received postoperative treatment, around ten with thiopurines and 15 to 20 anti-TNF.

Per the germline V gene, CDR1 is MGHRA and CDR2 is YSYEKL. This CDR3 is built from 15 residues. V dropped 1 base and J dropped 3; count of bases not matched to a gene: 3. Findings of the study overall: Compared with non-smokers, active smokers at surgery showed more clonal expansions. Mucosal expansions were suggested to be mainly CD8 T cells. Clonality above 26.8% at surgery always came with endoscopic recurrence.

Remarks on this clone: Its antigen is as yet unknown.

TCRdb keeps only in-frame clones here, not all; method: immunoSEQ multiplex PCR. The sample yields some 16,000 clones, 75% to 90% seen once. The TCR was taken from an adult with Crohn's disease. Sequenced sample: ileal tissue. V is TRBV4-1 and J is TRBJ2-1; 7 bases are a match to TRBD2. The CDR3 sequence: CASSQVGTNYNEQFF. In DNA form, the CDR3 reads TGCGCCAGCAGCCAAGTCGGGACTAACTACAATGAGCAGTTCTTC.